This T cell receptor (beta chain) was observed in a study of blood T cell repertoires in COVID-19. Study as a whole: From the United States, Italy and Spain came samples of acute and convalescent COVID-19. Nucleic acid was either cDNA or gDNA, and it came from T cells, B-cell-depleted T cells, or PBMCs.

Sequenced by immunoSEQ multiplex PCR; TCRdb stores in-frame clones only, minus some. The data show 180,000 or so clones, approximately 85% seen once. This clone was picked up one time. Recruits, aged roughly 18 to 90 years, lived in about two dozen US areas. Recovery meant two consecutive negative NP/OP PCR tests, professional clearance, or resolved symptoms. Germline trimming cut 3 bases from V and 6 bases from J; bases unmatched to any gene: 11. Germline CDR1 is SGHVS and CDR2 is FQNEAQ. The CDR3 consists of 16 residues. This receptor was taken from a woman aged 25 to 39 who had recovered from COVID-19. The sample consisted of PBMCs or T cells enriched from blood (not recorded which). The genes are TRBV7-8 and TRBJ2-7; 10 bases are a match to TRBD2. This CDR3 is CASSLSWKREGREQYF. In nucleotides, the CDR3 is TGTGCCAGCAGCTTGTCGTGGAAGCGGGAGGGCCGCGAGCAGTACTTC. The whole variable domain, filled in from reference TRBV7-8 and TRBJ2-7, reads GAGVSQSPRYKVAKRGQDVALRCDPISGHVSLFWYQQALGQGPEFLTYFQNEAQLDKSGLPSDRFFAERPEGSVSTLKIQRTQQEDSAVYLCASSLSWKREGREQYFGPGTRLTVT.